Below are 24 T cell receptor beta chains sequenced from a single sample in a study of T cell responses to AZD1222 COVID-19 vaccine. TCRdb's copy holds only in-frame clones and misses some; the assay was immunoSEQ multiplex PCR. Of 110,000 to 150,000 clones in the sample, 85% to 90% were seen once. Sequenced material: peripheral blood, taken on day 0 of AZD1222 vaccination. Receptors originate from an adult in good health.

The chain has TRBV15 and TRBJ2-5; the D is unclear. The CDR3 is 13 residues long. V lost 0 bases, J lost 5 bases, and 7 bases lay in between. Germline assignment: CDR1 LNHNV and CDR2 YYDKDF (reference sequence). This CDR3 reads CATSRDRVETQYF. The CDR3 DNA reads TGTGCCACCAGCAGAGATCGAGTGGAGACCCAGTACTTC.

The rearrangement links TRBV4-2 to TRBJ2-3, with TRBD1 as a possible D gene (5 bases). Germline lookup yields CDR1 LGHNA and CDR2 YNFKEQ. This CDR3 has 16 residues. V was shortened by 0 bases and J by 1 base, with 11 bases between the two germline ends. The CDR3 loop reads CASSQERQGRTDTQYF. Written as DNA, the CDR3 is TGTGCCAGCAGCCAAGAACGCCAGGGCCGCACAGATACGCAGTATTTT.

This clone was recorded once. The rearrangement links TRBV27 to TRBJ2-7, with 11 bases matching TRBD2. This CDR3 spans 19 amino acids. Germline CDR1 reads MNHEY; CDR2 reads SMNVEV (reference sequence). Trimming removed 2 bases from V and 3 bases from J; junction bases left unmatched: 15. The CDR3 bases are TGTGCCAGCAGTTTACCCCCCGCGGTAGCGGGAGGGCCTATCTACGAGCAGTACTTC. Encoded protein: CASSLPPAVAGGPIYEQYF.

V usage is TRBV10-3 and J usage is TRBJ2-2, with D unresolved. Trimming left V 0 bases short and J 4 bases short, with 6 bases between. CDR3 length equals 14 residues. Germline V gene sequence: CDR1 ENHRY, CDR2 SYGVKD. DNA for the CDR3: TGTGCCATCAGTGAGTCGCAGACCACCGGGGAGCTGTTTTTT. Translating gives CAISESQTTGELFF.

This clone has just a few counts. This chain uses TRBV5-5 with TRBJ2-5; 9 nucleotides match TRBD1. The CDR3 has 18 amino acids. Germline CDR1 is SGHKS and CDR2 is YYEKEE (reference sequence). With V trimmed by 1 base and J by 5 bases, 15 bases remained unmatched. CDR3 protein: CASSLLWRDRVRVETQYF. CDR3 sequence (DNA): TGTGCCAGCAGCTTGTTGTGGAGGGACAGGGTGAGAGTGGAGACCCAGTACTTC.

V is TRBV4-2 and J is TRBJ2-1; D ambiguous. V was trimmed by 4 bases and J by 0 bases, leaving 10 bases between them. The CDR3 extends over 15 amino acids. Germline CDR1 and CDR2: LGHNA and YNFKEQ. CDR3 sequence: CASSRAPSSYNEQFF. In DNA form, the CDR3 reads TGTGCCAGCAGCCGGGCGCCCAGCTCCTACAATGAGCAGTTCTTC.

This chain links TRBV20-1 with TRBJ2-3; 14 bases map to TRBD2. J was trimmed by 0 bases and V by 3 bases; bases with no gene match: 14. Germline loops: CDR1 DFQATT, CDR2 SNEGSKA (reference sequence). The CDR3 has 20 residues. In DNA form, the CDR3 reads TGCAGTGCTAGTCCTCAGGGAGGACTAGCGGGAGGCTTGAGCACAGATACGCAGTATTTT. Translated, it gives CSASPQGGLAGGLSTDTQYF.

This chain uses TRBV11-2 with TRBJ1-1, with D unresolved. CDR3 length: 13 amino acids. Germline lookup yields CDR1 SGHAT and CDR2 FQNNGV. The V gene lost 5 bases and the J gene lost 3 bases, with 10 bases spanning the gap. CDR3 DNA sequence: TGTGCCAGCAGCCCAAGGCCGGACACTGAAGCTTTCTTT. Protein: CASSPRPDTEAFF.

This chain links TRBV29-1 with TRBJ1-2; perhaps TRBD1 as D (6 bases). The CDR3 runs to 12 residues. Trimming shortened V by 6 bases and J by 6 bases, and 14 bases separated the two germline ends. Germline CDR1 is SQVTM and CDR2 is ANQGSEA. Here the CDR3 reads CSVWTARNGYTF. The CDR3 DNA reads as TGCAGCGTGTGGACAGCGAGGAATGGCTACACCTTC.

The rearrangement joins TRBV27 to TRBJ1-1; TRBD1 matches at 7 bases. V lost 6 bases and J lost 6; bases outside the gene matches: 4. Looked up from germline, CDR1 is MNHEY and CDR2 is SMNVEV (reference sequence). CDR3 length: 12 residues. The CDR3 DNA is TGTGCCAGCAGGACAGGGCGGGCTGAAGCTTTCTTT. As protein: CASRTGRAEAFF.

The genes are TRBV20-1 and TRBJ1-2; D is unclear. The CDR3 has 12 amino acids. Trimming stripped 3 bases from V and 8 bases from J, with 13 bases between. Germline CDR1 reads DFQATT; CDR2 reads SNEGSKA (reference sequence). DNA for the CDR3: TGCAGTGCTAGTTTGGGGTCGGGAGGCTACACCTTC. Amino acid sequence: CSASLGSGGYTF.

This chain joins TRBV9 and TRBJ2-1, with TRBD2 matching 10 bases. Germline CDR1 SGDLS, CDR2 YYNGEE. V shed 4 bases and J 6 bases; nucleotides not matched to a gene: 7. The CDR3 spans 15 residues. The CDR3 sequence is CASSTSGAWGNEQFF. DNA for the CDR3: TGTGCCAGCAGCACTAGCGGGGCCTGGGGCAATGAGCAGTTCTTC.

The chain is built from TRBV6-2 or TRBV6-3 and TRBJ1-2; no reliable D call. The CDR3 totals 14 residues. Between the trimmed V and J ends, which lost 0 bases and 2 bases, there was a span of 7 bases. The germline gives CDR1 MNHEY, CDR2 SVGEGT. The CDR3 here is CASSYSGRNYGYTF. The CDR3 DNA sequence: TGTGCCAGCAGTTACTCGGGCAGAAACTATGGCTACACCTTC.

The gene calls are TRBV27 and TRBJ1-3, with D perhaps TRBD1 (6 bases). Germline CDR1 and CDR2: MNHEY and SMNVEV (reference sequence). CDR3 size: 15 residues. Trimming pared 6 bases from V and 0 bases from J, leaving 12 bases between. The CDR3 region is CASSVTGPSGNTIYF. The CDR3 DNA reads as TGTGCCAGCAGCGTGACAGGACCCTCTGGAAACACCATATATTTT.

The chain joins TRBV5-6 to TRBJ2-2; 8 bases line up with TRBD1. The germline V gene encodes CDR1 SGHDT and CDR2 YYEEEE. The CDR3 has 16 residues. Trimming cost V 0 bases and J 5 bases; bases outside gene matches: 6. The CDR3 spells CASSLVTGGSTGELFF. In DNA, the CDR3 is TGTGCCAGCAGCTTGGTTACAGGGGGATCAACCGGGGAGCTGTTTTTT.

This chain uses TRBV12-3 or TRBV12-4 with TRBJ1-1; D not resolved. The V end was cut by 7 bases, the J end by 4 bases, with 13 bases between. This CDR3 has 13 residues. In DNA, the CDR3 is TGTGCCAGCACCCAAGCTGCCGGCACTGAAGCTTTCTTT. Amino acids: CASTQAAGTEAFF.

CDR3 in amino acids: CASSQEGNGNQPQHF. In DNA form, the CDR3 reads TGCGCCAGCAGCCAAGAAGGGAATGGTAATCAGCCCCAGCATTTT. This sequence joins TRBV4-3 and TRBJ1-5; D unresolved. Germline CDR1 is LGHNA and CDR2 is YSLEER. The CDR3 consists of 15 residues. V was clipped by 0 bases and J by 4 bases, with 10 bases between them.

The chain recombines TRBV7-9 with TRBJ2-5; TRBD2 might be the D (5 bases). Germline V CDR1 and CDR2: SEHNR, FQNEAQ (reference sequence). The V end was cut by 5 bases, the J end by 9 bases, with 10 bases between. The CDR3 consists of 11 residues. CDR3 DNA: TGTGCCAGCAGCCCAAAGGAGGCCCAGTACTTC. Residues: CASSPKEAQYF.

The chain links TRBV7-9 to TRBJ1-3; TRBD1 might be the D (5 bases). V gave up 6 bases and J gave up 2 bases, with 8 bases separating them. The CDR3 covers 13 residues. The germline V gene encodes CDR1 SEHNR and CDR2 FQNEAQ (reference sequence). As DNA, the CDR3 is TGTGCCAGCAGGGGGGGTCCTGGAAACACCATATATTTT. Translated: CASRGGPGNTIYF.

DNA of the CDR3: TGTGCTAGTGGTTTGCTGGGGGCGGAGACTGAAGCTTTCTTT. This gives the protein CASGLLGAETEAFF. The J gene is TRBJ1-1, the V gene TRBV12-5; TRBD1 might be the D (6 bases). The CDR3 spans 14 residues. The V end lost 2 bases, the J end lost 5 bases, and 12 bases lay between the germline ends. Germline values: CDR1 LGHNT, CDR2 FRNRAP.

V usage is TRBV6-5 and J usage is TRBJ1-2; D is unclear. With 0 bases removed from V and 4 bases from J, the gap between germline ends came to 15 bases. The CDR3 spans 16 residues. CDR1 and CDR2 from the germline V gene are MNHEY and SVGAGI. CDR3 nucleotide sequence: TGTGCCAGCAGTTACTCCGGGGTGAAGTACGGCTATGGCTACACCTTC. Its protein product is CASSYSGVKYGYGYTF.

The chain links TRBV11-2 to TRBJ1-1, with a possible D match to TRBD1 (5 bases). Germline assignment: CDR1 SGHAT and CDR2 FQNNGV. This CDR3 has 17 residues. With 2 bases removed from V and 4 bases from J, the gap between germline ends came to 20 bases. The CDR3 bases are TGTGCCAGCAGCTTACTGCAGGGAGTCGTTCCGACCACTGAAGCTTTCTTT. This encodes CASSLLQGVVPTTEAFF.

The chain recombines TRBV6-5 with TRBJ2-2, with 8 bases identical to TRBD1. CDR3 length equals 15 residues. After removal of 6 bases from V and 5 bases from J, the junction contained 8 bases not matched to a gene. Germline-derived CDR1 and CDR2 are MNHEY and SVGAGI. CDR3 sequence reads: CASRPDRVSTGELFF. In nucleotides, the CDR3 is TGTGCCAGCAGGCCGGACAGGGTATCTACCGGGGAGCTGTTTTTT.

CDR3 nucleotide sequence: TGTGCCAGCAGTTTATTGAATGAGCAGTTCTTC. The encoded protein is CASSLLNEQFF. The gene calls are TRBV12-3 or TRBV12-4 and TRBJ2-1; D not resolved. V lost 2 bases and J 7 bases, leaving 3 bases between the germline ends. The CDR3 loop spans 11 amino acids.